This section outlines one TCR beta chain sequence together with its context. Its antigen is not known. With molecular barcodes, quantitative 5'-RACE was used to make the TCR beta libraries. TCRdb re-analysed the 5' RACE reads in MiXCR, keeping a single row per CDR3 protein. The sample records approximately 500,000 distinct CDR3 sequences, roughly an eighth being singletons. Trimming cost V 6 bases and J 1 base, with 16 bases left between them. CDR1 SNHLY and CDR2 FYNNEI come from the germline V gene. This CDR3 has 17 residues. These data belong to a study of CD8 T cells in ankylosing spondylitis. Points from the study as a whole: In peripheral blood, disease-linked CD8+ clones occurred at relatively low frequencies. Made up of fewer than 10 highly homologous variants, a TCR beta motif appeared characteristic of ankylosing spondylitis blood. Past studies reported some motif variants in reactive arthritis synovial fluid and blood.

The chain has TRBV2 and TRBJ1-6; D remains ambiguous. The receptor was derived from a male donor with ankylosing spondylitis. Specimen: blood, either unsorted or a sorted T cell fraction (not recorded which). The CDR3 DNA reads TGTGCCAGCAGCCGCAGCCTCGGTTCTTCCTATAATTCACCCCTCCACTTT. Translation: CASSRSLGSSYNSPLHF. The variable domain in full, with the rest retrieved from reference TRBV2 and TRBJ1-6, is EPEVTQTPSHQVTQMGQEVILRCVPISNHLYFYWYRQILGQKVEFLVSFYNNEISEKSEIFDDQFSVERPDGSNFTLKIRSTKLEDSAMYFCASSRSLGSSYNSPLHFGNGTRLTVT.